The next 30 T cell receptor beta chains were all read from a single sample in a study of regulatory T cells in long-lasting Graves disease. Time point noted: newly diagnosed GD, antithyroid drugs for less than 3 months. PBMC RNA was the source of the TCR library. Sequencing libraries for TCR beta were prepared with iRepertoire HTBI primers and Arm-PCR of CDR3 regions. TCRdb called the multiplex PCR reads again in MiXCR, with one record for every CDR3 protein. The profile shows approximately 210,000 distinct CDR3 sequences, about 17% of them singletons. This material consisted of peripheral blood mononuclear cells (PBMCs), taken at new diagnosis, from a patient treated with antithyroid drugs. The receptors were sampled from a female donor with Graves disease.

The rearrangement links TRBV19 to TRBJ2-3; 9 bases are a match to TRBD1. The J segment lost 1 base and the V segment lost 0 bases, leaving 8 bases of the junction unmatched. The CDR3 has 18 residues. Germline CDR1 LNHDA, CDR2 SQIVND (reference sequence). Here the CDR3 reads CASSIDPGQGRGTDTQYF. The CDR3 DNA follows: TGTGCCAGTAGTATAGACCCGGGACAGGGACGAGGCACAGATACGCAGTATTTT.

This clonotype was seen many times. The chain links TRBV20-1 to TRBJ2-1, with 10 nucleotides matching TRBD1. J gave up 8 bases and V 5 bases, and 6 bases lay outside the gene matches. CDR1 is DFQATT and CDR2 is SNEGSKA in the germline V gene (reference sequence). The CDR3 spans 13 residues. CDR3 sequence reads: CSAPGQGFDEQFF. CDR3 sequence (DNA): TGCAGTGCTCCGGGACAGGGGTTCGATGAGCAGTTCTTC.

This clonotype has ten or more counts. The rearrangement links TRBV28 to TRBJ1-6, with D maybe TRBD1 (5 bases). This CDR3 has 14 amino acids. V was cut by 3 bases and J by 11 bases, with 14 bases left in between. In germline, CDR1 is MDHEN, CDR2 SYDVKM. The CDR3 coding sequence is TGTGCCAGCAGTTTCCCACAGGTTACTCCACCCCTCCACTTT. Translated: CASSFPQVTPPLHF.

For this clonotype: This may come from a read error, since a much larger clone is one base off. The rearrangement joins TRBV3-1 to TRBJ2-1, with 15 nucleotides matching TRBD2. J lost 2 bases, V lost 4 bases, and 6 bases had no gene match. Germline V gene data show CDR1 as LGHDT and CDR2 as YNNKEL (reference sequence). The CDR3 is made up of 18 amino acids. CDR3 amino acids: CASSRGLAGGRTYNEQFF. CDR3 sequence (DNA): TGTGCCAGCAGCCGGGGACTAGCGGGAGGCCGCACCTACAATGAGCAGTTCTTC.

This clonotype appeared a few times. The chain recombines TRBV12-3 or TRBV12-4 with TRBJ1-5, with TRBD1 matching 7 bases. Germline trimming cut 5 bases from V and 1 base from J; bases unmatched to any gene: 5. This CDR3 region has 15 residues. The CDR3 here is CASSRQGRSNQPQHF. CDR3 in DNA: TGTGCCAGCAGTCGACAGGGTCGGAGCAATCAGCCCCAGCATTTT.

A word on this clonotype: It may be a read error: a sequence one base away is much more abundant. A read error is likely, as this CDR3 ends without the conserved phenylalanine or tryptophan. The rearrangement joins TRBV9 to TRBJ1-3, with 7 bases fitting TRBD1. Germline assignment: CDR1 SGDLS and CDR2 YYNGEE. The CDR3 contains 15 residues. V dropped 4 bases and J dropped 4; count of bases not matched to a gene: 8. The CDR3 loop reads CASSWDRKTGNTIYL. CDR3 bases: TGTGCCAGCAGCTGGGACAGAAAGACGGGAAACACCATATATCTT.

The chain has TRBV19 and TRBJ1-4, with D tentatively TRBD1 (5 bases). This CDR3 is 14 amino acids long. Trimming stripped 8 bases from V and 1 base from J, with 11 bases between. CDR1 is LNHDA, CDR2 SQIVND, per germline (reference sequence). CDR3 in DNA: TGTGCCAGTCTTGACGGGGGAACTAATGAAAAACTGTTTTTT. As protein: CASLDGGTNEKLFF.

In its sample, this clonotype was seen a few times. This sequence joins TRBV20-1 and TRBJ2-7; 8 bases match TRBD2. Germline trimming cut 6 bases from V and 5 bases from J; bases unmatched to any gene: 9. The CDR3 length is 13 residues. Looked up from germline, CDR1 is DFQATT and CDR2 is SNEGSKA (reference sequence). The CDR3 DNA reads as TGCAGTGCCGACCGGGGGGGAATCGACGAGCAGTACTTC. Its translation: CSADRGGIDEQYF.

The sample holds many counts of this clonotype. The rearrangement uses TRBV27 and TRBJ1-5; TRBD1 aligns across 7 bases. V was pared by 4 bases and J by 2 bases, with 11 bases of the junction left unmatched. CDR3 size: 17 residues. CDR1 is MNHEY, CDR2 SMNVEV, per germline (reference sequence). CDR3 sequence: CASSSHEDRLGNQPQHF. The CDR3, as DNA: TGTGCCAGCAGTTCCCATGAGGACAGGCTGGGCAATCAGCCCCAGCATTTT.

This clonotype was recorded a few times. The chain couples TRBV12-3 or TRBV12-4 to TRBJ2-1, with D perhaps TRBD2 (6 bases). The CDR3 is 15 amino acids. Between the trimmed V and J ends, which lost 3 bases and 2 bases, there was a span of 11 bases. CDR3 in amino acids: CASSFLAGTYNEQFF. CDR3 nucleotides: TGTGCCAGCAGTTTTCTGGCGGGGACCTACAATGAGCAGTTCTTC.

This clonotype occurred many times. The chain employs TRBV20-1 and TRBJ1-1, with D perhaps matching TRBD1 (5 bases). V was cut by 3 bases and J by 1 base, with 12 bases left in between. Germline V CDR1 and CDR2: DFQATT, SNEGSKA (reference sequence). This CDR3 has 14 residues. In DNA form, the CDR3 reads TGCAGTGCTAGTACCGGGACGGGGAACACTGAAGCTTTCTTT. Translated: CSASTGTGNTEAFF.

This clonotype was recorded at least ten times. The chain joins TRBV10-3 to TRBJ2-1; 8 bases line up with TRBD2. This CDR3 has 13 amino acids. Germline-derived CDR1 and CDR2 are ENHRY and SYGVKD. V trimming: 6 bases; J trimming: 5 bases; junction bases outside the gene matches: 3. This chain's CDR3 is CAIRSGRNNEQFF. The CDR3 nucleotides are TGTGCCATCAGAAGCGGGAGAAACAATGAGCAGTTCTTC.

The chain has TRBV2 and TRBJ2-7; 12 bases match TRBD2. Trimming removed 6 bases from V and 4 bases from J; junction bases left unmatched: 13. In germline, CDR1 is SNHLY, CDR2 FYNNEI. The CDR3 runs to 17 residues. The CDR3 region is CASSQEASGRAGYEQYF. CDR3 in DNA: TGTGCCAGCAGCCAAGAGGCTAGCGGGAGGGCCGGGTACGAGCAGTACTTC. The variable domain in full, with the rest retrieved from reference TRBV2 and TRBJ2-7, is EPEVTQTPSHQVTQMGQEVILRCVPISNHLYFYWYRQILGQKVEFLVSFYNNEISEKSEIFDDQFSVERPDGSNFTLKIRSTKLEDSAMYFCASSQEASGRAGYEQYFGPGTRLTVT.

This clonotype was observed many times. The V and J genes are TRBV6-1 and TRBJ1-1; D is unclear. The length of the CDR3 is 14 residues. Trimming pared 5 bases from V and 0 bases from J, leaving 10 bases between. Per the germline V gene, CDR1 is MNHNS and CDR2 is SASEGT. The CDR3, as DNA: TGTGCCAGCAGTCCCGATAACATGAACACTGAAGCTTTCTTT. Amino acids: CASSPDNMNTEAFF.

This clonotype was observed at least ten times. This chain links TRBV12-3 or TRBV12-4 with TRBJ1-2, with 8 bases matching TRBD1. The CDR3 totals 15 residues. V lost 4 bases to trimming and J lost 0 bases; unmatched junction nucleotides: 4. The CDR3 DNA reads as TGTGCCAGCAGTTGGACAGGGATGGCTAACTATGGCTACACCTTC. Translation: CASSWTGMANYGYTF.

This clonotype occurred a few times. A much larger clone lies a single base off, so this may be a read error. V and J are TRBV6-2 or TRBV6-3 and TRBJ2-1; TRBD2 is a possible D gene (6 bases). The CDR3 is 16 residues long. Germline V CDR1 and CDR2: MNHEY, SVGEGT. The germline V and J ends were trimmed by 0 bases and 9 bases, with 18 bases remaining between them. The DNA for the CDR3 is TGTGCCAGCAGTTACTCGGGAGGATCCTCGTGGAGTGAGCAGTTCTTC. The encoded protein is CASSYSGGSSWSEQFF.

The chain couples TRBV7-9 to TRBJ1-1; TRBD1 aligns across 7 bases. V was pared by 5 bases and J by 0 bases, with 6 bases of the junction left unmatched. This CDR3 is 15 amino acids long. Germline V gives CDR1 SEHNR, CDR2 FQNEAQ (reference sequence). This chain's CDR3 is CASSPRQGVNTEAFF. DNA for the CDR3: TGTGCCAGCAGCCCCCGACAGGGCGTGAACACTGAAGCTTTCTTT.

This clonotype showed up many times. The chain carries TRBV12-3 or TRBV12-4 and TRBJ1-2; D perhaps matches TRBD1 (6 bases). The CDR3 sequence is 16 residues long. Trimming took 6 bases from V and 5 from J, leaving 22 bases between them. CDR3 in DNA: TGTGCCAGCAGCTACGGGGGGCAGGCGGATTTATATGGCTACACCTTC. Residues: CASSYGGQADLYGYTF.

A word on this clonotype: A much bigger clone sits one base away, suggesting this may be a read error. The J gene is TRBJ1-4, the V gene TRBV19, with 9 positions matching TRBD1. Germline assignment: CDR1 LNHDA and CDR2 SQIVND (reference sequence). The CDR3 sequence is 13 residues long. The CDR3 is CASRTLDRGKLLF. The CDR3, as DNA: TGTGCCAGTAGGACTCTGGACAGGGGAAAACTGCTTTTT.

This clonotype occurred many times. This chain links TRBV2 with TRBJ2-2; D ambiguous. V lost 2 bases to trimming and J lost 0 bases, with 4 bases between them. The germline CDR1 and CDR2 sequences are SNHLY and FYNNEI. This CDR3 is built from 14 residues. CDR3 in DNA: TGTGCCAGCAGTGAACACCCGAACACCGGGGAGCTGTTTTTT. Protein sequence: CASSEHPNTGELFF.

In its sample, this clonotype was seen many times. V gene TRBV24-1 combines with J gene TRBJ2-2, with D uncertain. Germline lookup yields CDR1 KGHDR and CDR2 SFDVKD. CDR3 length: 14 residues. Trimming stripped 0 bases from V and 3 bases from J, with 4 bases between. This chain's CDR3 is CATSDLADTGELFF. CDR3 sequence (DNA): TGTGCCACCAGTGATTTGGCGGACACCGGGGAGCTGTTTTTT.

This clonotype was seen repeatedly, ten times or more. This chain connects TRBV27 to TRBJ2-3; 9 bases line up with TRBD2. The germline CDR1 and CDR2 sequences are MNHEY and SMNVEV (reference sequence). The CDR3 is 15 amino acids. Trimming removed 2 bases from V and 4 bases from J; junction bases left unmatched: 4. DNA for the CDR3: TGTGCCAGCAGTTTAGGAGCGGGAGGATCAGATACGCAGTATTTT. This translates into CASSLGAGGSDTQYF.

This clonotype was recorded at least ten times. This sequence joins TRBV20-1 and TRBJ1-1, with D unresolved. CDR1 is DFQATT, CDR2 SNEGSKA, per germline (reference sequence). This CDR3 comprises 11 residues. Trimming took 5 bases from V and 6 from J, leaving 10 bases between them. DNA for the CDR3: TGCAGTGCTGCCTGGGGATCTGAAGCTTTCTTT. It specifies CSAAWGSEAFF.

This clonotype was observed at least ten times. The chain uses TRBV12-3 or TRBV12-4 and TRBJ1-2; 9 bases are a match to TRBD1. The ends lost 6 bases at V and 8 bases at J; junction bases unmatched: 10. This CDR3 is 14 amino acids long. In DNA form, the CDR3 reads TGTGCCAGCAGCCGGGACAGGGTCATCTCGGGCTACACCTTC. Translation: CASSRDRVISGYTF.

This clonotype was counted at least ten times. The chain uses TRBV6-6 and TRBJ1-1, with no clear D. V lost 0 bases to trimming and J lost 2 bases, with 10 bases between them. The germline V gene encodes CDR1 MNHNY and CDR2 SVGAGI (reference sequence). This CDR3 is 15 amino acids long. CDR3 sequence (DNA): TGTGCCAGCAGTTACTCGGGCCAGGCCAACACTGAAGCTTTCTTT. Translating gives CASSYSGQANTEAFF.

The chain's CDR3 is CASSPPSGTGNTIYF. CDR3 nucleotide sequence: TGTGCCAGTAGCCCCCCCTCAGGGACTGGAAACACCATATATTTT. The rearrangement joins TRBV19 to TRBJ1-3, with D perhaps matching TRBD1 (5 bases). V lost 6 bases and J 2 bases, leaving 14 bases between the germline ends. The CDR3 loop spans 15 amino acids. Germline V gives CDR1 LNHDA, CDR2 SQIVND (reference sequence).

In this sample, this clonotype turned up many times. One end of the junction is discordant with germline, which a read error may explain. The V and J genes are TRBV11-2 and TRBJ2-7, with TRBD2 matching 13 bases. The V gene's germline CDR1 is SGHAT and CDR2 FQNNGV. The CDR3 sequence is 14 residues long. The CDR3 sequence: CASSVRLAGGLPVF. DNA of the CDR3: TGTGCCAGCAGCGTAAGACTAGCGGGAGGCCTTCCGGTCTTC.

This clonotype appeared many times. The chain combines TRBV2 with TRBJ1-1; D is possibly TRBD1 (6 bases). CDR1 is SNHLY, CDR2 FYNNEI, per germline. Trimming left V 1 base short and J 8 bases short, with 11 bases between. The CDR3 runs 13 residues. CDR3 protein: CASSEEGDREAFF. CDR3 nucleotide sequence: TGTGCCAGCAGTGAAGAAGGCGACAGGGAAGCTTTCTTT.

This clonotype has a handful of counts. CDR3 amino acids: CASSADVWDSEQYF. CDR3 bases: TGTGCCAGCAGCGCGGACGTATGGGACTCCGAGCAGTACTTC. The rearrangement links TRBV9 to TRBJ2-7, with a tentative D call TRBD2 (6 bases). V gave up 3 bases and J gave up 6 bases, with 16 bases separating them. Per germline, CDR1 SGDLS and CDR2 YYNGEE. This CDR3 is built from 14 residues.

This rearrangement joins TRBV12-3 or TRBV12-4 to TRBJ1-1, with D hard to call. V lost 3 bases and J lost 0, with 8 bases in between. There are 14 residues in the CDR3. The CDR3 coding sequence is TGTGCCAGCAGTTTTGGGCAGGTGAACACTGAAGCTTTCTTT. It translates to CASSFGQVNTEAFF.